This TCR beta chain is drawn from a study of T cells in Graves' hyperthyroidism and ophthalmopathy. Trimming cost V 7 bases and J 4 bases; bases outside gene matches: 4. CDR1 and CDR2 from the germline V gene are LNHDA and SQIVND (reference sequence). There are 13 residues in the CDR3. RNA transcripts yielded amplified TCR beta CDR3 regions. The HTBI primer set was used in a first-round RT-PCR of the TCR CDR3. TCRdb re-analysed the multiplex PCR reads in MiXCR, keeping a single row per CDR3 protein. The sample consists of around 520,000 distinct CDR3 sequences, approximately 15% of them appearing once. This clonotype was counted at least ten times.

This sequence joins TRBV19 and TRBJ1-1; TRBD1 agrees at 9 bases. The sequence came from a woman aged 18-29 years with Graves' hyperthyroidism. Sequencing used blood. Here the CDR3 DNA reads TGTGCCAGTACCCGGGACAGGGTCACTGAAGCTTTCTTT. It encodes CASTRDRVTEAFF.